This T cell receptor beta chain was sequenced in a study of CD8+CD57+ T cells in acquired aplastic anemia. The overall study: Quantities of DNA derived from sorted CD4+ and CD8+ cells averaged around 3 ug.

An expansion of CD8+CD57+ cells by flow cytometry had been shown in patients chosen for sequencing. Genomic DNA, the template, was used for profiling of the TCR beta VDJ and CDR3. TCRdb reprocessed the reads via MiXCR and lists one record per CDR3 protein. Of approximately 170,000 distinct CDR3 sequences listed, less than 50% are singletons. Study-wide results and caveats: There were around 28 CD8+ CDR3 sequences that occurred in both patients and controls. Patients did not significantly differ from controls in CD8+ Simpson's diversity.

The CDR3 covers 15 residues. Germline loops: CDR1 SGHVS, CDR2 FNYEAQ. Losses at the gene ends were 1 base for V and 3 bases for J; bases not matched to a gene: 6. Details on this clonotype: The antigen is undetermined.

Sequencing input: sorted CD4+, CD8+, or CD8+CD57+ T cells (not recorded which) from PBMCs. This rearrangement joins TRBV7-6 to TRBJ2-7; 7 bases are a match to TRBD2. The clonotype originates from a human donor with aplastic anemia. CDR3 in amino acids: CASSLDGGGNYEQYF. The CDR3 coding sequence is TGTGCCAGCAGCTTAGATGGGGGGGGTAACTACGAGCAGTACTTC. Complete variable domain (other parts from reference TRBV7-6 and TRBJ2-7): GAGVSQSPRYKVTKRGQDVALRCDPISGHVSLYWYRQALGQGPEFLTYFNYEAQQDKSGLPNDRFSAERPEGSISTLTIQRTEQRDSAMYRCASSLDGGGNYEQYFGPGTRLTVT.